Listed below are T cell receptor beta chains from one sample, sequenced in a study of long-term antiretroviral therapy in people with HIV. Assay used: immunoSEQ multiplex PCR; TCRdb lists only in-frame clones, some missing. The sample includes approximately 23,000 clones, more than 85% of them seen just once. The sequencing here drew on unsorted PBMCs, taken just over 2.6 years after starting antiretroviral therapy. All receptors derive from a man aged 40-55 years with HIV. Each CDR3 is given with its conserved first and last residue. The D gene is left open where the match is weak.

CASSEVRGITEAFF	-	TRBJ1-1	14	TRBV25-1
CASQPQGGNTEAFF	-	TRBJ1-1	14	TRBV5-1
CASSPPDRENSPLHF	TRBD1	TRBJ1-6	15	TRBV5-1
CASSLTPQNTEAFF	-	TRBJ1-1	14	TRBV9
CASETGLQNSPLHF	TRBD1	TRBJ1-6	14	TRBV6-1
CASTSPDRYSGNTIYF	TRBD1	TRBJ1-3	16	TRBV7-2
CASSLRGTEQFF	-	TRBJ2-1	12	TRBV5-8
CAWTRDLATEAFF	-	TRBJ1-1	13	TRBV30
CSARDLGEQFF	-	TRBJ2-1	11	TRBV20-1
CASREGQRLQPQHF	-	TRBJ1-5	14	TRBV6-1
CASSLGQGADQPQHF	TRBD1	TRBJ1-5	15	TRBV11-2
CASSLLAGPRGEQFF	TRBD2	TRBJ2-1	15	TRBV5-6
CASSTGQGNTGELFF	TRBD1	TRBJ2-2	15	TRBV7-2
CASSLGASGYTF	-	TRBJ1-2	12	TRBV13
CSALVGGPLHF	-	TRBJ1-6	11	TRBV20-1
CASSLDPTFYGYTF	-	TRBJ1-2	14	TRBV11-2
CASSATRYEQYF	-	TRBJ2-7	12	TRBV6-1
CASSVVGRSTEAFF	-	TRBJ1-1	14	TRBV19
CATSRDRRAGVDEQYF	TRBD2	TRBJ2-7	16	TRBV15
CASSSLRDYLPDTQYF	TRBD2	TRBJ2-3	16	TRBV5-4
CASSQDATGGLYEQYF	TRBD2	TRBJ2-7	16	TRBV4-2
CASSDPYTEAFF	-	TRBJ1-1	12	TRBV25-1
CASSVQGQGFFEQYF	TRBD1	TRBJ2-7	15	TRBV9
CAISTGFQETQYF	-	TRBJ2-5	13	TRBV10-3
CASSPRQTGSYNEQFF	-	TRBJ2-1	16	TRBV4-3
CASRAYNEQFF	-	TRBJ2-1	11	TRBV27
CASSPTSGANVLTF	-	TRBJ2-6	14	TRBV18
CASSPEGAYYGYTF	TRBD1	TRBJ1-2	14	TRBV7-8
CASSVGGSYEQYF	-	TRBJ2-7	13	TRBV9
CAWSPQTGAFLHF	TRBD1	TRBJ1-6	13	TRBV30
CASSSSGYVTGSYEQYF	-	TRBJ2-7	17	TRBV27
CASSEAEVDSSYEQYF	-	TRBJ2-7	16	TRBV2
CASSFSGASTAQYF	TRBD2	TRBJ2-3	14	TRBV7-9
CAWSRGHNSNQPQHF	-	TRBJ1-5	15	TRBV30
CASSPGGRTEAFF	TRBD1	TRBJ1-1	13	TRBV7-6
CASSLGTGTNQPQHF	TRBD1	TRBJ1-5	15	TRBV27
CASSEALITTGGVLGNTIYF	-	TRBJ1-3	20	TRBV6-1
CASSPPNNYGYTF	-	TRBJ1-2	13	TRBV18
CASSQGVDSYNEKLFF	-	TRBJ1-4	16	TRBV4-3
CASSLKGAKPGELFF	-	TRBJ2-2	15	TRBV7-3
CAISKTGTGAGANVLTF	TRBD1	TRBJ2-6	17	TRBV10-3
CASSRSSSRATDTQYF	-	TRBJ2-3	16	TRBV5-8
CASSHSSLAGVPYNEQFF	TRBD2	TRBJ2-1	18	TRBV4-1
CASSPRLNRGREQYF	TRBD1	TRBJ2-7	15	TRBV14
CASSLSENEQFF	-	TRBJ2-1	12	TRBV7-2
CASSPSSRNTIYF	-	TRBJ1-3	13	TRBV13
CASRPLQGKGVYSPLHF	-	TRBJ1-6	17	TRBV5-5
CSVAELAGDPPDTQYF	TRBD2	TRBJ2-3	16	TRBV29-1
CAWSLQETQYF	-	TRBJ2-5	11	TRBV30
CASSIDREVETQYF	-	TRBJ2-5	14	TRBV2
CASSEWNRDEAFF	-	TRBJ1-1	13	TRBV6-4
CAWKAESTYGYTF	-	TRBJ1-2	13	TRBV30
CASSRGTAGELFF	TRBD1	TRBJ2-2	13	TRBV4-3
CASSRTAGESAYEQYF	TRBD2	TRBJ2-7	16	TRBV4-1
CASSQDWEGYEQYF	TRBD2	TRBJ2-7	14	TRBV4-2
CATSRDPGGNQPQHF	-	TRBJ1-5	15	TRBV15
CASSRDPLRTGDTEAFF	-	TRBJ1-1	17	TRBV14
CASSLEGGRYSGNTIYF	-	TRBJ1-3	17	TRBV5-4
CASSPGHLSAGNTIYF	-	TRBJ1-3	16	TRBV7-2
CASSYSNPGGHEQYF	-	TRBJ2-7	15	TRBV6-5